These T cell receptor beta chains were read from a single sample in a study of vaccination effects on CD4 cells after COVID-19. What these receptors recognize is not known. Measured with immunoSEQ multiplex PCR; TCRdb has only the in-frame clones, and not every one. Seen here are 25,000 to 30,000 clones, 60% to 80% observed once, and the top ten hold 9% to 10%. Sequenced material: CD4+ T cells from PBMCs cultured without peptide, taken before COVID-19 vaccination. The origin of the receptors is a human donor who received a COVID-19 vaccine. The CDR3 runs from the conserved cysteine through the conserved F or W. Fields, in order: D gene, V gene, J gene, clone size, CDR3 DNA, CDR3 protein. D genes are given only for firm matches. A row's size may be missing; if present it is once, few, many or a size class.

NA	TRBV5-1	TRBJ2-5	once	TGCGCCAGCGCCGGGGAGGGGGGTTTACAAGAGACCCAGTACTTC	CASAGEGGLQETQYF
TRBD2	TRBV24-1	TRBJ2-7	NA	TGTGCCACCAGTGATGGGGGGGACTACGAGCAGTACTTC	CATSDGGDYEQYF
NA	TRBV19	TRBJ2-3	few	TGTGCCAGTAGACAAAGCGGAGATACGCAGTATTTT	CASRQSGDTQYF
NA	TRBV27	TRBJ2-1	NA	TGTGCCAGCAGTCCCCCCGTGGGGAGCTCCTACAATGAGCAGTTCTTC	CASSPPVGSSYNEQFF
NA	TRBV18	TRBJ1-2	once	TGTGCCAGCTCACCGGAGTGGGGCCACGGCTACACCTTC	CASSPEWGHGYTF
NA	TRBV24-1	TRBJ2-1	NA	TGTGCCACCAGTGATCCCGGTATCTCCTACAATGAGCAGTTCTTC	CATSDPGISYNEQFF
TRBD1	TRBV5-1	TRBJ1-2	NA	TGCGCCAGCAGCTTGGATCCAGGGGGCAGCTATGGCTACACCTTC	CASSLDPGGSYGYTF
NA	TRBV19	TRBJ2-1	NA	TGTGCCAGTAGGACTAGGGGGGGACTCTCCTACAATGAGCAGTTCTTC	CASRTRGGLSYNEQFF
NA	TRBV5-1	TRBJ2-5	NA	TGCGCCAGCAGCCTGGACACCCAAGAGACCCAGTACTTC	CASSLDTQETQYF
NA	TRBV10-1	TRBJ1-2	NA	TGCGCCAGCAGTGAGGGGTCCTATGGCTACACCTTC	CASSEGSYGYTF
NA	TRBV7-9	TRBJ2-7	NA	TGTGCCAGCAGTGGGGGCGACAGGAGCTCCTACGAGCAGTACTTC	CASSGGDRSSYEQYF
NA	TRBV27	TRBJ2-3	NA	TGTGCCAGCTACTCTCGAACGGGGCGGGGAGGCACAGATACGCAGTATTTT	CASYSRTGRGGTDTQYF
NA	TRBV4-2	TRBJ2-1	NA	TGTGCCAGCAGCCAAGATGAAGGAGCTAAAGAGTTCTTC	CASSQDEGAKEFF
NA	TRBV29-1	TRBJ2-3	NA	TGCAGCGTTGCCCGGGGTGGGAGCACAGATACGCAGTATTTT	CSVARGGSTDTQYF
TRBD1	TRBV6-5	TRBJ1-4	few	TGTGCCAGCAGACAACCGGGACAGGGGAATGAAAAACTGTTTTTT	CASRQPGQGNEKLFF
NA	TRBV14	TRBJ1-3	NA	TGTGCCAGCAGCCAACCTGGGACCTCTGGAAACACCATATATTTT	CASSQPGTSGNTIYF
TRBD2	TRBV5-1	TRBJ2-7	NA	TGCGCCAGCAGCTTGTACGCGGGGGAAACCTACGAGCAGTACTTC	CASSLYAGETYEQYF
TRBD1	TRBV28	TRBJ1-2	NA	TGTGCCAGCACCTTACTACCGGGACAGAATATAATTAACTATGGCTACACCTTC	CASTLLPGQNIINYGYTF
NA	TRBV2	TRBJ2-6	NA	TGTGCCAGCAGTGACCCTGGGGCCAACGTCCTGACTTTC	CASSDPGANVLTF
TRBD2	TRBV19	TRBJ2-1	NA	TGTGCCAGTGGACCGGGGGGGACGAGCTCCTACAATGAGCAGTTCTTC	CASGPGGTSSYNEQFF
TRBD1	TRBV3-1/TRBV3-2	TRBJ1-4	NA	TGTGCCAGCAGCCACTCCGGGACAGGGGGCAATGAAAAACTGTTTTTT	CASSHSGTGGNEKLFF
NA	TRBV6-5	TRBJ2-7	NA	TGTGCCAGCAGAAACAGCTACGAGCAGTACTTC	CASRNSYEQYF
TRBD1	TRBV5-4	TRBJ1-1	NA	TGTGCCAGCAGCTTGGATCAGGGGGCAGGCACTGAAGCTTTCTTT	CASSLDQGAGTEAFF
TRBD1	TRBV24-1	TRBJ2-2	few	TGTGCCACCAGGGAGACAGGGCAGAACACCGGGGAGCTGTTTTTT	CATRETGQNTGELFF
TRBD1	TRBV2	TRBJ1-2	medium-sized	TGTGCCAGCAGTGCGGGACAGGGTTTTTTGGGTGGCTACACCTTC	CASSAGQGFLGGYTF
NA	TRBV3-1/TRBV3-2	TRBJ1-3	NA	TGTGCCAGCCACTCGACAGCAAACTCTGGAAACACCATATATTTT	CASHSTANSGNTIYF
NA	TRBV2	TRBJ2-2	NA	TGTGCCAGCAGCCCGGCTCAACAAGCTCGGGAGCTGTTTTTT	CASSPAQQARELFF
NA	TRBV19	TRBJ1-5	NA	TGTGCCAGTAGTATGGTTCCCAGGCAGCCCCAGCATTTT	CASSMVPRQPQHF
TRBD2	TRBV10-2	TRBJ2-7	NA	TGCGCCAGCAGTGAAATGGTTCGGCTAGCGGGAGGATCCTACGAGCAGTACTTC	CASSEMVRLAGGSYEQYF
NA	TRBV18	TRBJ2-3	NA	TGTGCCAGCTCACCCCCGGCGCGAACAGATACGCAGTATTTT	CASSPPARTDTQYF
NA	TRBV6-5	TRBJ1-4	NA	TGTGCCAGCAGTTACTCTTTTCGTAATGAAAAACTGTTTTTT	CASSYSFRNEKLFF
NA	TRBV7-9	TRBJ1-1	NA	TGTGCCAGCAGCTTATGGGGTCTGAACACTGAAGCTTTCTTT	CASSLWGLNTEAFF
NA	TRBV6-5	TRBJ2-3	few	TGTGCCAGCAGTTACTCGCGGGGAGATACGCAGTATTTT	CASSYSRGDTQYF
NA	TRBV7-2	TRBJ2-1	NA	TGTGCCAGCAGCTTGGAGAAGGGGGTCGGTGAGCAGTTCTTC	CASSLEKGVGEQFF
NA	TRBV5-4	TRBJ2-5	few	TGTGCCAGCAGCTTACAGGGAGCTCAAGAGACCCAGTACTTC	CASSLQGAQETQYF
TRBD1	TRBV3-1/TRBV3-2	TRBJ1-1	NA	TGTGCCAGCAGCTACGGACAGGCTAACACTGAAGCTTTCTTT	CASSYGQANTEAFF